Reported below is one T cell receptor (beta chain). The target antigen is unknown. The data were taken from a study of regulatory and conventional T cells in RAG deficiency. General study findings and limits: Shannon entropy was markedly lower and Simpson indices higher in RAG-deficient patients than control T-cell subsets.

The CDR3 loop spans 13 amino acids. Germline CDR1 and CDR2: SQVTM and ANQGSEA. Trimming removed 7 bases at V and 2 bases at J, with 15 bases between. Blood CD4+ CD25-high CD127-low regulatory T cells supplied the genomic DNA template. Data came from immunoSEQ multiplex PCR; TCRdb stores just in-frame clones and leaves some out. The profile shows about 30,000 clones, about nine tenths of them singletons. The same data also went into a second study, on regulatory T cells. That paper states: Primers: 52 TRBV forward and 13 TRBJ reverse.

The sequencing sample was made of Tregs sorted from blood. The sequence was collected from a human donor in good health. The rearrangement links TRBV29-1 to TRBJ2-7; the D call may be TRBD1 or TRBD2 (5 bases each). CDR3 residues: CSAQGRGPYEQYF. DNA of the CDR3: TGCAGCGCCCAGGGTCGCGGGCCCTACGAGCAGTACTTC.